The 17 T cell receptor beta chains in this list originate from one sample, sequenced in a study of blood T cell repertoires in COVID-19. This table comes from immunoSEQ multiplex PCR, and its TCRdb copy is limited to in-frame clones, with some not included. Altogether hundreds of thousands of clones are present, 80% to 90% being singletons, with the ten largest covering under 1.5%. Specimen: peripheral blood. Receptor source: an elderly man with acute or convalescent COVID-19.

The rearrangement uses TRBV7-9 and TRBJ1-5; D is perhaps TRBD1 (5 bases). The V gene lost 4 bases and the J gene lost 2 bases, with 15 bases spanning the gap. The CDR3 has 16 residues. Germline V gene lookup returns CDR1 SEHNR and CDR2 FQNEAQ (reference sequence). The CDR3 loop reads CASSSSGGLGNQPQHF. For the CDR3, the DNA is TGTGCCAGCAGCTCATCGGGGGGGTTGGGCAATCAGCCCCAGCATTTT.

The genes are TRBV19 and TRBJ2-5, with a possible D match to TRBD2 (5 bases). The germline V and J ends were trimmed by 8 bases and 2 bases, with 12 bases remaining between them. The CDR3 consists of 13 residues. Germline CDR1 LNHDA, CDR2 SQIVND (reference sequence). This CDR3 reads CASGTGNQETQYF. CDR3 in DNA: TGTGCCAGTGGAACCGGGAATCAAGAGACCCAGTACTTC.

The sample holds one count of this clone. This rearrangement joins TRBV4-1 to TRBJ2-2, with 9 nucleotides matching TRBD1. CDR1 is MGHRA and CDR2 is YSYEKL in the germline V gene. The CDR3 spans 19 residues. V shed 3 bases, J shed 1 base, and the junction held 12 bases outside the gene matches. The CDR3 here is CASSQRQYGQGRNTGELFF. CDR3 bases: TGCGCCAGCAGCCAGAGACAATATGGACAGGGGAGGAACACCGGGGAGCTGTTTTTT.

The CDR3 DNA sequence: TGCGCCAGCAGCTTGGCCAGGGGACACCAAGAGACCCAGTACTTC. Translated: CASSLARGHQETQYF. The chain is built from TRBV5-1 and TRBJ2-5, with D tentatively TRBD1 (6 bases). Per germline, CDR1 SGHRS and CDR2 YFSETQ. V was cut by 0 bases and J by 0 bases, with 9 bases left in between. The CDR3 consists of 15 residues.

The chain combines TRBV2 with TRBJ2-2, with 9 bases lining up with TRBD2. The germline V gene encodes CDR1 SNHLY and CDR2 FYNNEI. The V gene end was trimmed by 8 bases and the J gene end by 0 bases; junction bases not matched to a gene: 1. The CDR3 covers 14 residues. In nucleotides, the CDR3 is TGTGCCAGCCAGCGGGAGGCGAACACCGGGGAGCTGTTTTTT. Amino acid sequence: CASQREANTGELFF.

This clone was observed a single time. The J gene is TRBJ1-3, the V gene TRBV5-1; TRBD1 matches 10 bases. This CDR3 is built from 15 residues. CDR1 is SGHRS, CDR2 YFSETQ, per germline. Losses at the gene ends were 4 bases for V and 4 bases for J; bases not matched to a gene: 5. CDR3 in amino acids: CASSPGQGGGNTIYF. CDR3 bases: TGCGCCAGCAGCCCCGGACAGGGGGGCGGAAACACCATATATTTT.

This sequence joins TRBV7-9 and TRBJ1-3, with unresolved D. This CDR3 region has 15 residues. Per germline, CDR1 SEHNR and CDR2 FQNEAQ (reference sequence). Trimming removed 5 bases from V and 2 bases from J, with 13 bases in between. CDR3 sequence: CASSRRGITGNTIYF. In DNA, the CDR3 is TGTGCCAGCAGCCGGAGAGGCATTACTGGAAACACCATATATTTT.

The CDR3 spells CASSLGQGAETQYF. DNA of the CDR3: TGTGCCAGCAGCCTAGGACAGGGGGCAGAGACCCAGTACTTC. The chain is built from TRBV7-3 and TRBJ2-5; TRBD1 matches at 11 bases. CDR3 length: 14 amino acids. CDR1 is SGHTA, CDR2 FQGTGA, per germline. V gave up 5 bases and J gave up 4 bases; unmatched junction bases: 3. The whole variable domain, remainder taken from reference TRBV7-3 and TRBJ2-5, is GAGVSQTPSNKVTEKGKYVELRCDPISGHTALYWYRQSLGQGPEFLIYFQGTGAADDSGLPNDRFFAVRPEGSVSTLKIQRTERGDSAVYLCASSLGQGAETQYFGPGTRLLVL.

This clone has more than one count but fewer than ten. CDR3 nucleotide sequence: TGCAGCGTTAAACGGGAATTTGAAGCTTTCTTT. Translation gives CSVKREFEAFF. J is TRBJ1-1 and V is TRBV29-1, with unresolved D. Germline V gene sequence: CDR1 SQVTM, CDR2 ANQGSEA. The CDR3 contains 11 residues. The germline V and J ends were trimmed by 5 bases and 7 bases, with 11 bases remaining between them.

The chain has TRBV5-5 and TRBJ1-2; D is ambiguous. The germline V and J ends were trimmed by 2 bases and 2 bases, with 4 bases remaining between them. Germline V gene sequence: CDR1 SGHKS, CDR2 YYEKEE (reference sequence). This CDR3 is built from 12 residues. CDR3 DNA sequence: TGTGCCAGCAGCTTCCAAAACTATGGCTACACCTTC. Its protein is CASSFQNYGYTF.

The V call is TRBV5-4, the J call TRBJ1-3; 8 positions agree with TRBD1. The CDR3 contains 15 residues. CDR1 is SGHNT and CDR2 is YYREEE in the germline V gene (reference sequence). With 5 bases clipped from V and 2 bases from J, the junction kept 6 bases outside the gene matches. The CDR3 reads CASRNRGSPGNTIYF. The CDR3 nucleotides are TGTGCCAGCAGGAACAGGGGGTCACCTGGAAACACCATATATTTT.

The chain combines TRBV9 with TRBJ2-7, with TRBD2 matching over 8 bases. This CDR3 has 19 amino acids. V was pared by 0 bases and J by 7 bases, with 21 bases of the junction left unmatched. CDR1 and CDR2 from the germline V gene are SGDLS and YYNGEE. Here the CDR3 DNA reads TGTGCCAGCAGCGTAGTTTATCCCCTAGCCGGGAGGGGCACGAGGGAGCAGTACTTC. The encoded protein is CASSVVYPLAGRGTREQYF.

This clone was seen a handful of times. The V call is TRBV27, the J call TRBJ2-3; no clear D. Germline V gene lookup returns CDR1 MNHEY and CDR2 SMNVEV (reference sequence). Trimming took off 2 bases at V and 4 bases at J, with 10 bases between the two ends. CDR3 length: 14 residues. CDR3 region: CASSLEVPPDTQYF. CDR3 DNA sequence: TGTGCCAGCAGTTTAGAGGTCCCGCCAGATACGCAGTATTTT.

This chain uses TRBV2 with TRBJ2-1; D is possibly TRBD2 (6 bases). Germline-derived CDR1 and CDR2 are SNHLY and FYNNEI. The ends were cut back, 4 bases at V and 5 bases at J, with 9 bases in the middle. The CDR3 totals 13 residues. CDR3 sequence reads: CASSGRANNEQFF. CDR3 nucleotide sequence: TGTGCCAGCAGTGGGAGGGCTAACAATGAGCAGTTCTTC.

This chain uses TRBV18 with TRBJ1-4, with D perhaps matching TRBD1 (5 bases). The germline gives CDR1 KGHSH, CDR2 LQKENI. V was clipped by 3 bases and J by 0 bases, with 11 bases between them. The CDR3 spans 16 residues. CDR3 loop: CASSPFQGATNEKLFF. CDR3 bases: TGTGCCAGCTCACCTTTCCAGGGCGCAACTAATGAAAAACTGTTTTTT.

This rearrangement joins TRBV28 to TRBJ2-7; 10 nucleotides align to TRBD1. Germline CDR1 is MDHEN and CDR2 is SYDVKM. The CDR3 runs to 14 residues. The ends lost 3 bases at V and 4 bases at J; junction bases unmatched: 3. The CDR3 loop reads CASSLTGGKYEQYF. The CDR3 DNA sequence: TGTGCCAGCAGTTTGACAGGGGGCAAGTACGAGCAGTACTTC.

The chain uses TRBV9 and TRBJ2-4; TRBD2 might be the D (5 bases). The germline V and J ends were trimmed by 4 bases and 6 bases, with 17 bases remaining between them. Germline loops: CDR1 SGDLS, CDR2 YYNGEE. The CDR3 consists of 15 residues. CDR3 DNA: TGTGCCAGCAGCAAGTCCGAGGGCTTAGGAAACATTCAGTACTTC. Translated: CASSKSEGLGNIQYF.